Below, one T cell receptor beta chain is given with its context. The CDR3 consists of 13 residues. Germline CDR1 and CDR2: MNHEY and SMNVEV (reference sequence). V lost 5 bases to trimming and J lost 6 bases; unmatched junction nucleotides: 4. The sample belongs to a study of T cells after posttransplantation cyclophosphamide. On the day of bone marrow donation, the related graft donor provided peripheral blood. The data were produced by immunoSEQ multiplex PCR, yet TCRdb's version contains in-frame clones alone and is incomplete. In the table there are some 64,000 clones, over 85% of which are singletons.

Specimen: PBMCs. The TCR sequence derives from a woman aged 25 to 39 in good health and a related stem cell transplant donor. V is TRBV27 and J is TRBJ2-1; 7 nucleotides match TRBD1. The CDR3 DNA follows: TGTGCCAGCAGTGACAGGGACGGCAATGAGCAGTTCTTC. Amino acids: CASSDRDGNEQFF.